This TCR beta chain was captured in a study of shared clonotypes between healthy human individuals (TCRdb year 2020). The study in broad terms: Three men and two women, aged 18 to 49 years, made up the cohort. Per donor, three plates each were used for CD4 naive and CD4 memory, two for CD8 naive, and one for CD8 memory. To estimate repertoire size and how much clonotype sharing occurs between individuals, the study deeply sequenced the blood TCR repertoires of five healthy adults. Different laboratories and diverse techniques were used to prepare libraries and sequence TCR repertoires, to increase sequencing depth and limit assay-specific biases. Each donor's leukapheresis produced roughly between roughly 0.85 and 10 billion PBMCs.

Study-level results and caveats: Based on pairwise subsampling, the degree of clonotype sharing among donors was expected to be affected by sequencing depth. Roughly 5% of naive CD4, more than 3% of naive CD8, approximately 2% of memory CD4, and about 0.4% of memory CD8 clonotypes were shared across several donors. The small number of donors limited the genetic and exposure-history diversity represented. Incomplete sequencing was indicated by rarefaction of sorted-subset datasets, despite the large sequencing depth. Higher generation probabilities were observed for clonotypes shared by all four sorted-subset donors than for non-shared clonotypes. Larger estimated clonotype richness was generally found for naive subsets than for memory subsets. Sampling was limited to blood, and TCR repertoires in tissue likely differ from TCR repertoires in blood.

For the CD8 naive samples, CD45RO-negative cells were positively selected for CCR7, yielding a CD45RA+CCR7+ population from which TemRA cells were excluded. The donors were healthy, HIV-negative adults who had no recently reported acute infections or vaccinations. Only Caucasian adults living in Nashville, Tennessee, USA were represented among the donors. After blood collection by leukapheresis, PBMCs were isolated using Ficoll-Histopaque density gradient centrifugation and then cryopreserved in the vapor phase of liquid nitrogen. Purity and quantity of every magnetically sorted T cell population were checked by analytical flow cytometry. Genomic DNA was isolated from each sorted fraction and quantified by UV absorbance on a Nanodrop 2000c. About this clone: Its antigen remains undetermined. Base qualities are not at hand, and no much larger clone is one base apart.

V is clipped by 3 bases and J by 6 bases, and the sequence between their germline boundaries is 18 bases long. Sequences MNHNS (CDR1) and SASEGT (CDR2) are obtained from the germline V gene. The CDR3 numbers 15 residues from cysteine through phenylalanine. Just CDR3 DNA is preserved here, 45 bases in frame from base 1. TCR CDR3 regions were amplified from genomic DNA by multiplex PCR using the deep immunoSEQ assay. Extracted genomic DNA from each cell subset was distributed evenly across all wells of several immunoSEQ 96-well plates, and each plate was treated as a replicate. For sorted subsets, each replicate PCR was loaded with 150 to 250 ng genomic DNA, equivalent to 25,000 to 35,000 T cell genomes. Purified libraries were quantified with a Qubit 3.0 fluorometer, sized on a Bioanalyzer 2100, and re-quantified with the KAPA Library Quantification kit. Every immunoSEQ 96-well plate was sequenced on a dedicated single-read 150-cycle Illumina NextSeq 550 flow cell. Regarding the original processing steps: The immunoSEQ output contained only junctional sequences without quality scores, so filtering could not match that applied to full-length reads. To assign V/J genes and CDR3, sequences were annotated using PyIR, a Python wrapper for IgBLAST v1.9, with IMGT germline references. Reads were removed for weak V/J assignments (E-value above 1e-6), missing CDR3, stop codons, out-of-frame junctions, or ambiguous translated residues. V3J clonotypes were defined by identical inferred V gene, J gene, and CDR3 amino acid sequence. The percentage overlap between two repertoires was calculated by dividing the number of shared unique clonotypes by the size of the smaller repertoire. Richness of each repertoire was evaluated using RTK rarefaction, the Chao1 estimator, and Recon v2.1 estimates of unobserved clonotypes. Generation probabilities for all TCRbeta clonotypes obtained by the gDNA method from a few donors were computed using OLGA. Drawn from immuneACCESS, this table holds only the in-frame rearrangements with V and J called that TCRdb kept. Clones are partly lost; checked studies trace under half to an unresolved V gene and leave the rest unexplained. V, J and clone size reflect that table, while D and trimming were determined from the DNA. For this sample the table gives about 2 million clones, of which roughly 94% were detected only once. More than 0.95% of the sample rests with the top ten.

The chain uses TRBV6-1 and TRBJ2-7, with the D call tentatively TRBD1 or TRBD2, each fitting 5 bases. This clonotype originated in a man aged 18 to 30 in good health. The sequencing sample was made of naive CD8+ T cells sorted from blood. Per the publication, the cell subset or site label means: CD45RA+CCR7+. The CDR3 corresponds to CASSDGTLYAFEQYF. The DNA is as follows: TGTGCCAGCAGTGACGGGACCCTCTACGCTTTCGAGCAGTACTTC.